The clone carrying this T cell receptor beta chain was found many times. Its antigen is not identified. This entry comes from a study of T cells in Graves' hyperthyroidism and ophthalmopathy. Study-level results: Researchers found most expanded thyroid clonotypes above 0.001 in blood as well.

Germline V gene lookup returns CDR1 SGDLS and CDR2 YYNGEE. V lost 0 bases to trimming and J lost 8 bases, with 15 bases between them. This CDR3 spans 14 amino acids. Across 18 months, stable Graves' hyperthyroidism was marked by no progression to ophthalmopathy. Exclusion followed for patients with uncontrolled infection, other autoimmune disease, pregnancy or lactation. RNA transcripts served as the template for amplifying TCR beta CDR3 regions. A set of HTBI primers served as the primers for a first-round RT-PCR of the TCR CDR3. TCRdb re-called the multiplex PCR reads with MiXCR, one entry per CDR3 protein. The sample yields around 700,000 distinct CDR3 sequences, roughly a third seen once.

The chain recombines TRBV9 with TRBJ2-7; D could derive from TRBD1 or TRBD2 (5 bases each). The sequenced sample was blood. The clonotype comes from a woman aged 40 to 49 with Graves' hyperthyroidism. In DNA, the CDR3 is TGTGCCAGCAGCGTAGAGGTCGAGGGGTCCCAGCAGTACTTC. This encodes CASSVEVEGSQQYF.